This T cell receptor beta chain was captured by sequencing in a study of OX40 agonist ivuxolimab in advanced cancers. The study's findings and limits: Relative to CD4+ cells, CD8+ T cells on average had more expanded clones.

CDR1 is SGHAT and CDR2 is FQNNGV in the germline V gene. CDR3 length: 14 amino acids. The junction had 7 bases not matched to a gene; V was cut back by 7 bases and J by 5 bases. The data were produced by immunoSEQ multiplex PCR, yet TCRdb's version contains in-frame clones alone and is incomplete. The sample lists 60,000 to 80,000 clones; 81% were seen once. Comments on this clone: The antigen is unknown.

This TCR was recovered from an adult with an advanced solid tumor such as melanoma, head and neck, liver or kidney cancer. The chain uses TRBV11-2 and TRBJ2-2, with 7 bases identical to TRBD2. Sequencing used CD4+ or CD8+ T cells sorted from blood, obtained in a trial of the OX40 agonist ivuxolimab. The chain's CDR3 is CASKGGAHTGELFF. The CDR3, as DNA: TGTGCCAGCAAGGGAGGGGCGCATACCGGGGAGCTGTTTTTT.